This TCR beta chain was sequenced in a study of blood T cell repertoires in COVID-19. Study as a whole: Samples of COVID-19 (acute and convalescent) were obtained from the United States, Italy and Spain. The cDNA or gDNA used as material had been derived from T cells, B-cell-depleted T cells, or PBMCs.

Methods used by the authors: Counts of nucleated cells, estimated from reference gene primer amplification, were obtained. Measured with immunoSEQ multiplex PCR; TCRdb has only the in-frame clones, and not every one. That table is the source of V, J and clone size, and D and trimming were worked out from the DNA. The sample has approximately 310,000 clones; around 87% are singletons. This CDR3 is 13 amino acids long. The germline V gene has CDR1 MNHEY and CDR2 SMNVEV (reference sequence). Trimming shortened V by 3 bases and J by 4 bases, and 9 bases separated the two germline ends. The receptor comes from a man in his fifties with active or convalescent COVID-19. The chain couples TRBV27 to TRBJ2-5; D unresolved. Source material: peripheral blood. The CDR3 sequence is CASSFSRLETQYF. CDR3 DNA sequence: TGTGCCAGCAGTTTCTCACGGTTAGAGACCCAGTACTTC.